Detailed here is one T cell receptor (beta chain). Which antigen it targets is not known. No clone much larger than this one lies a single base away; base qualities are absent. Whole blood was collected in K2EDTA tubes by collaborating institutions according to the institutions' own protocols. Collaborator samples were shipped for TCRbeta analysis as frozen whole blood, isolated PBMCs, or DNA extracted from either sample type. The sample belongs to a study of blood T cell repertoires in COVID-19 (dated by TCRdb to the early 2020s). Context from the whole study: Collaborator samples came from the United States, Italy and Spain and covered acute and convalescent phases of COVID-19. The prospective study material was composed of cDNA or gDNA derived from T cells, B-cell-depleted T cells, or PBMCs. Subjects who had been exposed to COVID-19, were actively infected with it, or had recovered from it provided the deeply sampled blood TCRbeta repertoires that made up the dataset. The repertoires were released in a freely available public database meant as a resource for research on the immune response to SARS-CoV-2. Samples were obtained from the ongoing ImmuneRACE study (first 160 participants) and from roughly 1,300 subjects provided by 6 global collaborators. A de-identified subject ID, COVID-19 status, age in years and sex were almost always included in the sample metadata. Where HLA class I and class II types were available, the types were taken from metadata supplied by the sample provider, not from assay-based typing.

The study at large found these results: The amount of clinical and demographic metadata varied by source and participant and was provided uncurated.

TCRbeta CDR3 regions were amplified from genomic DNA using the immunoSEQ Assay, a bias-controlled multiplex PCR. Processing in the source paper ran as follows. Nucleated cell counts per sample were estimated from amplification of reference gene primers within the assay. To quantify the absolute abundance of each unique TCRbeta CDR3 rearrangement, sequence reads were collapsed and filtered. For each sample, productive Simpson clonality was calculated by taking the square root of Simpson's diversity index across productive rearrangements. TCRdb carries this immuneACCESS record with in-frame sequences only. Its versions omit some clonotypes, under half of them owing to an unresolved V gene in the studies checked, with the rest unexplained. V and J calls and clone size are those listed in that table; D and trimming were worked out from the DNA. A total of approximately 170,000 clones appear in this sample, over 75% of them only once. The ten most abundant clones make up about an eighth of the sample.

CDR1 and CDR2 (MNHEY, SVGAGI) derive from the germline V gene. V is pared back by 0 bases and J by 2 bases, with 7 bases lying between the germline termini. Inclusive of the bounding cysteine and phenylalanine, the CDR3 is 14 residues long. Only the CDR3 DNA stays, 42 bases, in frame from base 1. The receptor comes from a woman between 45 and 60 years old with acute or convalescent COVID-19. The rearranged segments are TRBV6-5 and TRBJ1-2, with the identity of the D gene unclear. The sequenced sample was peripheral blood. The bases read TGTGCCAGCAGTTACTCGAGGCAGAACTATGGCTACACCTTC. Protein translation: CASSYSRQNYGYTF.